This T cell receptor beta chain came from a study of metastatic and nonmetastatic thyroid tumors. About the study: Malignant and benign thyroid patients had repertoires compared in peripheral blood and tumor or nodule tissue.

Source study methods: The authors used CDR3 differences across clinicopathological groups to build a distant-metastasis classifier for papillary thyroid cancer. TCRdb used MiXCR to call clones anew from the PCR reads. The V and J calls, along with clone size, are taken from TCRdb and not from the paper's own processing. The sample has 15,000 to 20,000 clones, approximately 30% seen once; the top ten hold roughly 12%. Study outcomes and limitations: Relative to benign nodules, malignant thyroid tumors were reportedly characterized by significantly elevated TCR beta diversity in blood and tumor.

In germline, CDR1 is MDHEN, CDR2 SYDVKM. The CDR3 has 16 amino acids. V was clipped by 5 bases and J by 0 bases, with 16 bases between them. There were no patients who had received any treatment before thyroid surgery. This clone has only a few counts. Its target is unknown. This chain joins TRBV28 and TRBJ1-2, with D possibly being TRBD1 (5 bases). Material: tumor tissue. The clonotype comes from a male donor with papillary thyroid cancer or a benign thyroid nodule (not recorded which). Some clones in this sample may be carry-over from other donors' samples. For the CDR3, the DNA is TGTGCCAGCAGTCCCTCGGGGGTTATAGCTAACTATGGCTACACCTTC. Translating gives CASSPSGVIANYGYTF.